This TCR beta chain was profiled in a study of cytomegalovirus exposure and HLA in healthy donors. Study outcomes and limitations: Analysis was carried out at a later point, and it linked a missense DCLRE1C variant to TCR beta V- and J-gene trimming. In a later analysis, at a false discovery rate of 0.05, 16,951 TCR beta sequences matched HLA alleles. An analysis done earlier found most TCR beta V segments productive about 87% or about 30% of the time. Confirmation in vitro established that a few CMV-associated chains were specific for CMV antigens.

PCR amplification relied on 60 Vbeta primers (plus 13 Jbeta primers). The assay was immunoSEQ multiplex PCR, and TCRdb's table has in-frame clones only and misses some. The repertoire holds 120,000 to 150,000 clones, around 65% seen once, with 5.5% to 7.5% in the top ten. V shed 2 bases, J shed 2 bases, and the junction held 1 base outside the gene matches. This CDR3 comprises 14 residues. The germline V gene encodes CDR1 SGHNT and CDR2 YYREEE (reference sequence). About this clone: What it binds is not known.

The material sequenced was PBMCs. The chain couples TRBV5-4 to TRBJ1-1; 9 bases line up with TRBD1. The TCR was taken from a woman in her sixties in good health and CMV-seronegative. For the CDR3, the DNA is TGTGCCAGCAGCTTACAGGGGGCAAACACTGAAGCTTTCTTT. Amino acids: CASSLQGANTEAFF.